This is a list of T cell receptor beta chains from one sample in a study of blood T cell repertoires in COVID-19. The data were produced by immunoSEQ multiplex PCR, yet TCRdb's version contains in-frame clones alone and is incomplete. The table has under 200,000 clones, 86% seen once. The sequenced sample consisted of peripheral blood. Every receptor here comes from a man aged 65 to 85 with acute or convalescent COVID-19. The CDR3 runs from the conserved cysteine through the conserved F or W. The D gene is left open where the match is weak. Clone sizes are given selectively: once, few, many, or a class where the clone is expanded.

v_gene: TRBV5-4; d_gene: TRBD1; len: 12; j_gene: TRBJ1-1; abundance: NA; CDR3nt: TGTGCCAGCAGCAAAGGGACAGCTGAAGCTTTCTTT; CDR3aa: CASSKGTAEAFF
v_gene: TRBV28; d_gene: TRBD2; len: 16; j_gene: TRBJ2-3; abundance: NA; CDR3nt: TGTGCCAGCAGTTATCCACCGGGAGGCACCACAGATACGCAGTATTTT; CDR3aa: CASSYPPGGTTDTQYF
v_gene: TRBV6-2/TRBV6-3; d_gene: TRBD1; len: 15; j_gene: TRBJ2-2; abundance: few; CDR3nt: TGTGCCAGCAGCGTCGGGACAGGGGGCACCGGGGAGCTGTTTTTT; CDR3aa: CASSVGTGGTGELFF
v_gene: TRBV10-3; d_gene: TRBD2; len: 15; j_gene: TRBJ2-1; abundance: NA; CDR3nt: TGTGCCATCAGTGAGGGGTCTAGCGGGTACAATGAGCAGTTCTTC; CDR3aa: CAISEGSSGYNEQFF
v_gene: TRBV6-5; d_gene: TRBD1; len: 12; j_gene: TRBJ1-2; abundance: NA; CDR3nt: TGTGCCAGTAGCAGGGGGAACTATGGCTACACCTTC; CDR3aa: CASSRGNYGYTF
v_gene: TRBV2; d_gene: NA; len: 14; j_gene: TRBJ1-5; abundance: NA; CDR3nt: TGTGCCAGCAGGGGGTGGAGGGGCAATCAGCCCCAGCATTTT; CDR3aa: CASRGWRGNQPQHF
v_gene: TRBV27; d_gene: TRBD2; len: 15; j_gene: TRBJ2-1; abundance: NA; CDR3nt: TGTGCCAGCAGTCCGAGACTAGCGGGATACAATGAGCAGTTCTTC; CDR3aa: CASSPRLAGYNEQFF
v_gene: TRBV18; d_gene: TRBD2; len: 16; j_gene: TRBJ2-1; abundance: NA; CDR3nt: TGTGCCAGCTCACGCCTGAGCGGGGGGGCGAACAATGAGCAGTTCTTC; CDR3aa: CASSRLSGGANNEQFF
v_gene: TRBV7-2; d_gene: NA; len: 14; j_gene: TRBJ1-5; abundance: NA; CDR3nt: TGTGCCAGCAGCTTGTATCGGACTGATCAGCCCCAGCATTTT; CDR3aa: CASSLYRTDQPQHF
v_gene: TRBV5-1; d_gene: TRBD2; len: 15; j_gene: TRBJ2-5; abundance: NA; CDR3nt: TGCGCCAGCAGCCCCGGGACTAGCAGACAAGAGACCCAGTACTTC; CDR3aa: CASSPGTSRQETQYF
v_gene: TRBV28; d_gene: TRBD2; len: 14; j_gene: TRBJ2-7; abundance: NA; CDR3nt: TGTGCCAGCTGGGGGACTAGCGCCTCCTACGAGCAGTACTTC; CDR3aa: CASWGTSASYEQYF
v_gene: TRBV28; d_gene: NA; len: 13; j_gene: TRBJ2-7; abundance: few; CDR3nt: TGTGCCACCACAGGCCACCTTTCCTACGAGCAGTACTTC; CDR3aa: CATTGHLSYEQYF
v_gene: TRBV15; d_gene: TRBD1; len: 17; j_gene: TRBJ1-6; abundance: NA; CDR3nt: TGTGCCACCAGCAGAGATAGAGGACAGGACCGAGATTCACCCCTCCACTTT; CDR3aa: CATSRDRGQDRDSPLHF
v_gene: TRBV28; d_gene: TRBD2; len: 16; j_gene: TRBJ2-1; abundance: NA; CDR3nt: TGTGCCAGCAGTTCCCCCAGCGGGGGAAGGTATAATGAGCAGTTCTTC; CDR3aa: CASSSPSGGRYNEQFF
v_gene: TRBV4-2; d_gene: TRBD2; len: 12; j_gene: TRBJ2-7; abundance: NA; CDR3nt: TGTGCCAGCAGCACGGGGGGTTCCGAGCAGTACTTC; CDR3aa: CASSTGGSEQYF
v_gene: TRBV28; d_gene: NA; len: 13; j_gene: TRBJ1-6; abundance: NA; CDR3nt: TGTGCCAGCTTGCCCCTGGCTAATTCACCCCTCCACTTT; CDR3aa: CASLPLANSPLHF
v_gene: TRBV9; d_gene: TRBD1; len: 17; j_gene: TRBJ1-3; abundance: NA; CDR3nt: TGTGCCAGCAGCCCCCGAATCCAGGGGGCCACGGGAAACACCATATATTTT; CDR3aa: CASSPRIQGATGNTIYF
v_gene: TRBV28; d_gene: TRBD1; len: 18; j_gene: TRBJ1-4; abundance: NA; CDR3nt: TGTGCCAGCACTCGAGCGGCCCACAGGACAGGTGCTAATGAAAAACTGTTTTTT; CDR3aa: CASTRAAHRTGANEKLFF
v_gene: TRBV7-9; d_gene: NA; len: 16; j_gene: TRBJ2-1; abundance: NA; CDR3nt: TGTGCCAGCAGCTCTCCGCGGGGAACCTCCTACAATGAGCAGTTCTTC; CDR3aa: CASSSPRGTSYNEQFF
v_gene: TRBV7-2; d_gene: NA; len: 13; j_gene: TRBJ2-4; abundance: NA; CDR3nt: TGTGCCAGCAGCTTAGGCAGGGAAAACATTCAGTACTTC; CDR3aa: CASSLGRENIQYF
v_gene: TRBV27; d_gene: TRBD2; len: 15; j_gene: TRBJ2-1; abundance: few; CDR3nt: TGTGCCAGCACCTCTCGGAACGGGAGGGTCGATGAGCAGTTCTTC; CDR3aa: CASTSRNGRVDEQFF
v_gene: TRBV27; d_gene: TRBD2; len: 16; j_gene: TRBJ2-1; abundance: NA; CDR3nt: TGTGCCAGCAGTTGGGGGACTAGCGGGGATTACAATGAGCAGTTCTTC; CDR3aa: CASSWGTSGDYNEQFF
v_gene: TRBV3-1/TRBV3-2; d_gene: NA; len: 12; j_gene: TRBJ2-3; abundance: NA; CDR3nt: TGTGCCAGCAGCCAAAGAGAAGATACGCAGTATTTT; CDR3aa: CASSQREDTQYF
v_gene: TRBV2; d_gene: TRBD1; len: 14; j_gene: TRBJ1-2; abundance: NA; CDR3nt: TGTGCCAGCAGTCGAGACAGGGGAATTTATGGCTACACCTTC; CDR3aa: CASSRDRGIYGYTF
v_gene: TRBV10-3; d_gene: NA; len: 12; j_gene: TRBJ2-7; abundance: NA; CDR3nt: TGTGCCATCAGAGGGGTGGCGGGGGAGCAGTACTTC; CDR3aa: CAIRGVAGEQYF
v_gene: TRBV5-6; d_gene: NA; len: 16; j_gene: TRBJ2-5; abundance: NA; CDR3nt: TGTGCCAGCAGCTTGCGATATGGACTTGCACAAGAGACCCAGTACTTC; CDR3aa: CASSLRYGLAQETQYF
v_gene: TRBV6-2/TRBV6-3; d_gene: TRBD2; len: 16; j_gene: TRBJ2-1; abundance: few; CDR3nt: TGTGCCAGCAGTTCCTTCGCCAGCGGGGGGCACAATGAGCAGTTCTTC; CDR3aa: CASSSFASGGHNEQFF
v_gene: TRBV5-6; d_gene: NA; len: 13; j_gene: TRBJ1-2; abundance: NA; CDR3nt: TGTGCCAGCAGCCTTTTCCTTAACTATGGCTACACCTTC; CDR3aa: CASSLFLNYGYTF